This T cell receptor beta chain is drawn from a study of PD-1 blockade in classical Hodgkin lymphoma. General study points: Baseline TCR diversity was reportedly lower in newly diagnosed patients than healthy donors. Undefined causes, possibly disease activity or prior therapy, underlie the repertoire differences.

V was pared by 3 bases and J by 3 bases, with 15 bases between. Germline V gene data show CDR1 as MNHNS and CDR2 as SASEGT. This CDR3 is 16 amino acids long. TCRdb's table, derived via immunoSEQ multiplex PCR, lists solely in-frame clones and lacks some. The sample lists 20,000 to 30,000 clones; about 89% were seen once. As to this clone: Antigen unknown.

Specified time point: newly diagnosed, previously untreated cHL patient sample. Magnetic negative selection of thawed PBMCs was the method by which CD4+ T cells were purified. Comparison came from newly diagnosed, untreated classical Hodgkin lymphoma PBMCs. The rearrangement joins TRBV6-1 to TRBJ1-5; D is perhaps TRBD1 (5 bases). The source is a human donor with classical Hodgkin lymphoma. Sequenced sample: CD4+ T cells from blood. CDR3 DNA: TGTGCCAGCAGTGAGGCCCACAGGTTGTTCAATCAGCCCCAGCATTTT. Translation gives CASSEAHRLFNQPQHF.